This T cell receptor (beta chain) was identified in a study of blood T cell repertoires in COVID-19. For the study at large: Sites across the United States, Italy and Spain contributed samples from acute and convalescent COVID-19. PBMCs, B-cell-depleted T cells, or T cells provided the cDNA or gDNA that made up the material.

Germline lookup yields CDR1 MGHRA and CDR2 YSYEKL. CDR3 length: 16 residues. J gave up 4 bases and V 3 bases, and 7 bases lay outside the gene matches. In the authors' workflow: The assay estimated nucleated cells by amplifying reference gene primers. Produced via immunoSEQ multiplex PCR; TCRdb's table is partial and in-frame only. V and J calls and clone size are those listed in that table; D and trimming were worked out from the DNA. The table lists just over 300,000 clones, roughly 87% of them singletons. Participants were aged about 18 to 100 years from 20 to 30 US areas. The chain links TRBV4-1 to TRBJ2-3; TRBD2 agrees at 10 bases. Source material: PBMCs or T cells enriched from blood (not recorded which). The receptor was derived from a woman aged 18-29 years who had recovered from COVID-19. The CDR3 sequence: CASSHFSGGAPDTQYF. As DNA, the CDR3 is TGCGCCAGCAGCCACTTCAGCGGGGGGGCCCCAGATACGCAGTATTTT.